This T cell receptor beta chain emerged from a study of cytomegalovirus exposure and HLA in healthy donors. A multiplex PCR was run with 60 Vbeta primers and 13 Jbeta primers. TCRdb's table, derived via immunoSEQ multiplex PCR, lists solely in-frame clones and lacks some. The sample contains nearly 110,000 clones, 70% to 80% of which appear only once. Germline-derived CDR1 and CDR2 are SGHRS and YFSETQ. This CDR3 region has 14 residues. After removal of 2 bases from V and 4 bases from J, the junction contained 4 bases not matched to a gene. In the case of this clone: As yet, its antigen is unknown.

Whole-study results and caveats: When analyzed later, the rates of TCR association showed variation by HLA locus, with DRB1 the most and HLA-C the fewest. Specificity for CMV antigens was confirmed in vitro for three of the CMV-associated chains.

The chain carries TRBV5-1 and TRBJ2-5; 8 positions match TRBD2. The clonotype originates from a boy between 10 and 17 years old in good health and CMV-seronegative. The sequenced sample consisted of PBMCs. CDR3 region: CASSFRLAGETQYF. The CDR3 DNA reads TGCGCCAGCAGCTTCCGGCTAGCGGGAGAGACCCAGTACTTC.